This T cell receptor beta chain was documented in a study of cytomegalovirus exposure and HLA in healthy donors. Study-level information: Of fewer than 450 genotyped donors, 81% clustered with self-reported Caucasian donors.

On this clone: Its antigen is as yet unknown.

The PCR had 60 Vbeta and 13 Jbeta primers. TCRdb keeps only in-frame clones here, not all; method: immunoSEQ multiplex PCR. Here the sample spans around 150,000 clones, 80% being singletons. Notes on the study in general: An apparent linkage of common viral pathogens to several of the most significant clusters emerged in a later analysis. The classifier was said to identify cytomegalovirus status with high specificity and sensitivity.

The CDR3 sequence is 15 residues long. In germline, CDR1 is SNHLY, CDR2 FYNNEI. Trimming removed 4 bases from V and 5 bases from J, with 14 bases in between. The chain employs TRBV2 and TRBJ2-2; perhaps TRBD2 as D (6 bases). The origin of this receptor is a human donor in good health. Input material: PBMCs. This chain's CDR3 is CASSGRTTLTGELFF. CDR3 bases: TGTGCCAGCAGTGGACGGACTACGTTGACCGGGGAGCTGTTTTTT.